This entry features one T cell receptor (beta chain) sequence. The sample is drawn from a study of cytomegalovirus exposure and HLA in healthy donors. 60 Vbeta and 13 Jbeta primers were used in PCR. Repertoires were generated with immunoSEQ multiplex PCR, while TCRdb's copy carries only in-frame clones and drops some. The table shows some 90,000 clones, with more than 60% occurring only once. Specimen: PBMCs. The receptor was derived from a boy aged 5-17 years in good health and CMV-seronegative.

The CDR3 is CASSPSYAGDYNEQFF. CDR3 DNA sequence: TGTGCCAGCAGCCCATCCTACGCGGGAGACTACAATGAGCAGTTCTTC. The chain carries TRBV7-9 and TRBJ2-1; 7 bases map to TRBD2. This CDR3 is built from 16 residues. V was pared by 5 bases and J by 3 bases, with 10 bases of the junction left unmatched. The germline V gene has CDR1 SEHNR and CDR2 FQNEAQ (reference sequence).